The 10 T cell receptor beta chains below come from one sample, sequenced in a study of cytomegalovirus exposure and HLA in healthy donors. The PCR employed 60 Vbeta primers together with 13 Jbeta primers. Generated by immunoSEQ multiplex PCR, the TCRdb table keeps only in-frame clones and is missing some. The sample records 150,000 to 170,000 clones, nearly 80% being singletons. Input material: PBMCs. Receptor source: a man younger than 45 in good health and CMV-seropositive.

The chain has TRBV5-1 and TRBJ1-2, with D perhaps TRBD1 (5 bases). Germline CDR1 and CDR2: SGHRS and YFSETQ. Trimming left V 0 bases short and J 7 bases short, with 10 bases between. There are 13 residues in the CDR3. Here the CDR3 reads CASSLGQSAGYTF. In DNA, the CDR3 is TGCGCCAGCAGCTTGGGACAGAGCGCTGGCTACACCTTC.

This CDR3 reads CASSYWAGQYSTEAFF. The CDR3 DNA is TGTGCCAGCAGTTATTGGGCAGGGCAATATTCCACTGAAGCTTTCTTT. The chain couples TRBV6-6 to TRBJ1-1, with TRBD1 as a possible D gene (5 bases). Germline V gene data show CDR1 as MNHNY and CDR2 as SVGAGI (reference sequence). Trimming took off 3 bases at V and 4 bases at J, with 18 bases between the two ends. The CDR3 loop spans 16 amino acids.

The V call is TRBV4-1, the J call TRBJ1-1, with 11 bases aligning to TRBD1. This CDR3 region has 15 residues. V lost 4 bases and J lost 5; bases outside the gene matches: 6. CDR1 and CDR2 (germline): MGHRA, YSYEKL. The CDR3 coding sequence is TGCGCCAGCAGCCCCCGGGACAGGGGGGAAACTGAAGCTTTCTTT. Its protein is CASSPRDRGETEAFF.

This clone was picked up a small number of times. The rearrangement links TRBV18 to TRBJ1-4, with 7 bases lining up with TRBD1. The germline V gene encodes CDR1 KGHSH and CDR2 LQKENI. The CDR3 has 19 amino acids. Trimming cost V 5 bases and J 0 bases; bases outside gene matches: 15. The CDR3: CASSTGDRSFPATNEKLFF. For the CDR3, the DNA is TGTGCCAGCTCAACCGGGGACAGAAGTTTCCCCGCAACTAATGAAAAACTGTTTTTT.

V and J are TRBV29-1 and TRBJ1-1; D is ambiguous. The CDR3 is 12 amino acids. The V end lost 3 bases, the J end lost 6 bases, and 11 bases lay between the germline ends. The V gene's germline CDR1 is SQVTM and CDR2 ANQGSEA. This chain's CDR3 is CSVEEGLSEAFF. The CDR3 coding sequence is TGCAGCGTTGAGGAGGGATTGTCTGAAGCTTTCTTT.

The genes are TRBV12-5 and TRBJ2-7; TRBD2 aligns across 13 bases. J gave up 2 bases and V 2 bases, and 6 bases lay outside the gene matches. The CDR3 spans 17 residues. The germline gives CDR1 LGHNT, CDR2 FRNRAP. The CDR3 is CASGLPELAGGTYEQYF. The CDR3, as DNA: TGTGCTAGTGGTTTGCCCGAACTAGCGGGAGGGACCTACGAGCAGTACTTC.

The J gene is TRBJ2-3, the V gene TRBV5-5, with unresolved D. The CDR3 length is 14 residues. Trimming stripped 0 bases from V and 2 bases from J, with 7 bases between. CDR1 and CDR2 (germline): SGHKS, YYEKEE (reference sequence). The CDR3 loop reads CASSLVVFTDTQYF. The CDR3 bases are TGTGCCAGCAGCTTGGTAGTATTCACAGATACGCAGTATTTT.

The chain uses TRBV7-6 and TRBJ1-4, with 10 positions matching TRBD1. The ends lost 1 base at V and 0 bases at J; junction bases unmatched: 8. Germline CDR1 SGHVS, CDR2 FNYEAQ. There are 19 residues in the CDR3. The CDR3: CASSLEGTGETATNEKLFF. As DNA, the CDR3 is TGTGCCAGCAGCTTAGAGGGGACAGGGGAAACGGCAACTAATGAAAAACTGTTTTTT. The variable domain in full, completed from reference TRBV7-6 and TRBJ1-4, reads GAGVSQSPRYKVTKRGQDVALRCDPISGHVSLYWYRQALGQGPEFLTYFNYEAQQDKSGLPNDRFSAERPEGSISTLTIQRTEQRDSAMYRCASSLEGTGETATNEKLFFGSGTQLSVL.

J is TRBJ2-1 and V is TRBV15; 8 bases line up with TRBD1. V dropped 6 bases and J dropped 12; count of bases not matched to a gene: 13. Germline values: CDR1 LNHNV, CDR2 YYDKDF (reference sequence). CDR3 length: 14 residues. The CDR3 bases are TGTGCCACCAGTCCGGACAGGGAAGATCCTGGGCAGTTCTTC. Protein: CATSPDREDPGQFF.

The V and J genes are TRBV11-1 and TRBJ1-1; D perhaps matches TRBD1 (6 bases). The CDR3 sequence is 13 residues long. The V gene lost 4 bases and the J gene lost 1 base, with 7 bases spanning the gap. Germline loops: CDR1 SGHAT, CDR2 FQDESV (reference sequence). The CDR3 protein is CASSSGQNTEAFF. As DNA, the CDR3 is TGTGCCAGCAGCTCGGGACAGAACACTGAAGCTTTCTTT.